Below are 12 T cell receptor beta chains sequenced from a single sample in a study of blood T cell repertoires in COVID-19. Method: immunoSEQ multiplex PCR; TCRdb's copy keeps in-frame clones and lacks some. The data contain under 200,000 clones, 83% of them seen just once; the ten biggest clones take up roughly 1.4%. The sequenced sample was peripheral blood. These TCRs come from a human donor in a cohort sampled during active COVID-19.

The chain joins TRBV29-1 to TRBJ2-1, with 14 bases matching TRBD2. The CDR3 runs to 17 residues. Germline V CDR1 and CDR2: SQVTM, ANQGSEA. The V segment lost 7 bases and the J segment 1 base; nucleotides outside the gene matches: 9. For the CDR3, the DNA is TGCAGCGCACCCGGGACTAGCGGGAGAGCGTCCTACAATGAGCAGTTCTTC. It translates to CSAPGTSGRASYNEQFF.

The chain combines TRBV24-1 with TRBJ1-2, with D unclear. Germline V CDR1 and CDR2: KGHDR, SFDVKD. Trimming shortened V by 1 base and J by 7 bases, and 9 bases separated the two germline ends. The CDR3 is 13 amino acids. The chain's CDR3 is CATSDFRGSGYTF. The CDR3 DNA follows: TGTGCCACCAGTGATTTTCGGGGAAGTGGCTACACCTTC.

The gene calls are TRBV11-2 and TRBJ2-5; D gene unclear. The V gene's germline CDR1 is SGHAT and CDR2 FQNNGV. Trimming cost V 5 bases and J 3 bases, with 7 bases left between them. The CDR3 loop spans 12 amino acids. CDR3 sequence: CASSRLKETQYF. CDR3 coding DNA: TGTGCCAGCAGCCGACTTAAAGAGACCCAGTACTTC.

Comment on this clone: The identical CDR3 is also encoded by other nucleotide sequences in the sample. The rearrangement uses TRBV6-4 and TRBJ2-1; 16 nucleotides align to TRBD2. The junction had 2 bases not matched to a gene; V was cut back by 5 bases and J by 7 bases. In germline, CDR1 is MRHNA, CDR2 SNTAGT. The CDR3 runs to 15 residues. CDR3 sequence (DNA): TGTGCCAGCAGTCCGGGACTAGCGGGGGGGAATGAGCAGTTCTTC. Protein sequence: CASSPGLAGGNEQFF.

This chain links TRBV5-4 with TRBJ2-5, with 7 bases identical to TRBD2. J was trimmed by 5 bases and V by 4 bases; bases with no gene match: 11. CDR3 length: 15 amino acids. From germline, CDR1 is SGHNT and CDR2 YYREEE (reference sequence). CDR3 bases: TGTGCCAGCAGCGAGAGACTAGCCCTACCGGAGACCCAGTACTTC. This encodes CASSERLALPETQYF.

This clone was detected once. V gene TRBV6-6 combines with J gene TRBJ2-7; 10 bases agree with TRBD1. The CDR3 totals 14 residues. Trimming took 7 bases from V and 5 from J; bases not matched to a gene: 8. From germline, CDR1 is MNHNY and CDR2 SVGAGI (reference sequence). The CDR3 DNA follows: TGTGCCAGCACACGACCGGGACAGGGGCACGAGCAGTACTTC. Its protein is CASTRPGQGHEQYF.

As to this clone: One end of the junction does not line up with germline, which may come from a read error. The rearrangement uses TRBV4-2 and TRBJ1-6, with D maybe TRBD1 (6 bases). The CDR3 has 15 residues. Germline CDR1 reads LGHNA; CDR2 reads YNFKEQ. CDR3 nucleotides: TGTGCCAACAGCCAAGAGACAGGAGATAATTCACCCCTCCACTTT. It encodes CANSQETGDNSPLHF.

The CDR3 region is CSASSPGTNEKLFF. The CDR3 nucleotides are TGCAGTGCTAGTAGTCCGGGGACTAATGAAAAACTGTTTTTT. The chain has TRBV20-1 and TRBJ1-4; D remains unclear. V dropped 3 bases and J dropped 2 bases, with 10 bases sitting between them. The germline gives CDR1 DFQATT, CDR2 SNEGSKA (reference sequence). The CDR3 runs to 14 residues.

This clone showed up just once. The chain is built from TRBV10-3 and TRBJ2-4; possible D gene TRBD2, 6 bases. From germline, CDR1 is ENHRY and CDR2 SYGVKD. This CDR3 has 17 amino acids. V lost 3 bases and J lost 9, with 24 bases in between. CDR3 nucleotide sequence: TGTGCCATCAGTGATGTGGCCAGCGACGCCTCCGGGAGCATTCAGTACTTC. It is translated as CAISDVASDASGSIQYF.

The chain couples TRBV6-2 or TRBV6-3 to TRBJ2-2, with 9 bases aligning to TRBD2. The CDR3 is made up of 15 amino acids. V gave up 4 bases and J gave up 7 bases; unmatched junction bases: 7. Germline lookup yields CDR1 MNHEY and CDR2 SVGEGT. CDR3 sequence: CASSSAGGYYGELFF. For the CDR3, the DNA is TGTGCCAGCAGTTCGGCGGGAGGGTACTACGGGGAGCTGTTTTTT.

V and J are TRBV11-2 and TRBJ2-7; 7 bases are shared with TRBD1. V gave up 3 bases and J gave up 3 bases; unmatched junction bases: 5. This CDR3 region has 14 residues. Germline loops: CDR1 SGHAT, CDR2 FQNNGV. CDR3 in DNA: TGTGCCAGCAGCTTGACAGGGTGGGGCTACGAGCAGTACTTC. This sequence encodes CASSLTGWGYEQYF.

The chain links TRBV4-1 to TRBJ1-2, with 10 bases lining up with TRBD1. The V and J ends lost 4 bases and 1 base, in that order; junction bases with no gene match: 3. Germline V gene sequence: CDR1 MGHRA, CDR2 YSYEKL. The CDR3 totals 15 residues. The CDR3 DNA follows: TGCGCCAGCAGCCCCCGGACAGGGGGTAACTATGGCTACACCTTC. Amino acids: CASSPRTGGNYGYTF.